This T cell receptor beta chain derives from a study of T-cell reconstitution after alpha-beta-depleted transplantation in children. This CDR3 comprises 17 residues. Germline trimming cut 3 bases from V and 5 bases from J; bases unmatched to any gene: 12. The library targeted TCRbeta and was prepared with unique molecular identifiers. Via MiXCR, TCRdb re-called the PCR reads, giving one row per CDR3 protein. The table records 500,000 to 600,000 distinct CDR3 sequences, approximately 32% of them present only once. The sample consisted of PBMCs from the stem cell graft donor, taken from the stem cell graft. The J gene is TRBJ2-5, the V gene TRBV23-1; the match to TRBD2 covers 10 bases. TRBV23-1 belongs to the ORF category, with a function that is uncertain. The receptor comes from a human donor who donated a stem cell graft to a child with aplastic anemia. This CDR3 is CASSHPWLAGAWETQYF. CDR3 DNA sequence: TGCGCCAGCAGTCATCCTTGGCTAGCGGGAGCTTGGGAGACCCAGTACTTC.